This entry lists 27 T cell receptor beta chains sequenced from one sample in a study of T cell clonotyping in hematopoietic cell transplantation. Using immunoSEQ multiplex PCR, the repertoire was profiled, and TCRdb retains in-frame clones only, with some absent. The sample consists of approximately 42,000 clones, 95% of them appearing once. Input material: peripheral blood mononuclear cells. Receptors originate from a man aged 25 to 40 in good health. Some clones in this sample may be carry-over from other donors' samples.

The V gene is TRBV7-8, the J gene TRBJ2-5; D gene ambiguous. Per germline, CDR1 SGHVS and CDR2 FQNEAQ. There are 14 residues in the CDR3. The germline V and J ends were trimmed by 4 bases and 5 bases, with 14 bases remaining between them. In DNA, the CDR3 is TGTGCCAGCAGCTCCCCGGCGATCAGGGAGACCCAGTACTTC. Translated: CASSSPAIRETQYF.

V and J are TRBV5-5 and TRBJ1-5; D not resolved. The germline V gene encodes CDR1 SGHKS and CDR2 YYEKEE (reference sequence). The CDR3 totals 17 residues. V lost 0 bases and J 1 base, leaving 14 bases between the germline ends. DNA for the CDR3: TGTGCCAGCAGCTTGGAGTCGTACGGGGTAAGCAATCAGCCCCAGCATTTT. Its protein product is CASSLESYGVSNQPQHF.

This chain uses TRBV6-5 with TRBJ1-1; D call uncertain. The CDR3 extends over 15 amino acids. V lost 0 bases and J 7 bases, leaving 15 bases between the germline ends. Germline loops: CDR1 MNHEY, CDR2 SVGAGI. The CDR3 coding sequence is TGTGCCAGCAGTTACTCGATTGAGGCAACTTATGAAGCTTTCTTT. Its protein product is CASSYSIEATYEAFF.

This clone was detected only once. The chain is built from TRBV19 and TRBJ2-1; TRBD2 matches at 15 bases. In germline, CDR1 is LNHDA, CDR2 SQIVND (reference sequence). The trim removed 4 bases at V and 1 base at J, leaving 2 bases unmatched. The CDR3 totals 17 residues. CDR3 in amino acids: CASSRTSGRGSYNEQFF. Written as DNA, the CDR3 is TGTGCCAGTAGTAGGACTAGCGGGAGGGGTTCCTACAATGAGCAGTTCTTC.

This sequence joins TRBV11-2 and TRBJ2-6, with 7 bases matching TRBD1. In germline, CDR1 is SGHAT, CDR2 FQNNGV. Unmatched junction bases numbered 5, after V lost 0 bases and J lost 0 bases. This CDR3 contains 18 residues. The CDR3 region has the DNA TGTGCCAGCAGCTTAGAGAACAGGGGCAGCTCTGGGGCCAACGTCCTGACTTTC. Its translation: CASSLENRGSSGANVLTF.

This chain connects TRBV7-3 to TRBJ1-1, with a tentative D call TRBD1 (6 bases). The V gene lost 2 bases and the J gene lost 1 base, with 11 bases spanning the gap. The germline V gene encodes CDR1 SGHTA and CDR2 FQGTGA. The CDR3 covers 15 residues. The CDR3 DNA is TGTGCCAGCAGCTTATACGGCAGGGGGAACACTGAAGCTTTCTTT. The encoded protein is CASSLYGRGNTEAFF.

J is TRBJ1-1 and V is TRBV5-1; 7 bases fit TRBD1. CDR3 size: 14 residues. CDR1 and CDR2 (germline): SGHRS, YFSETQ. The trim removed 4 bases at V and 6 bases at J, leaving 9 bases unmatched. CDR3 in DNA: TGCGCCAGCAGCCAGATGGGGACAGCGTCTGAAGCTTTCTTT. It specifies CASSQMGTASEAFF. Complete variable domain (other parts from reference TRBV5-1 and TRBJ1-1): KAGVTQTPRYLIKTRGQQVTLSCSPISGHRSVSWYQQTPGQGLQFLFEYFSETQRNKGNFPGRFSGRQFSNSRSEMNVSTLELGDSALYLCASSQMGTASEAFFGQGTRLTVV.

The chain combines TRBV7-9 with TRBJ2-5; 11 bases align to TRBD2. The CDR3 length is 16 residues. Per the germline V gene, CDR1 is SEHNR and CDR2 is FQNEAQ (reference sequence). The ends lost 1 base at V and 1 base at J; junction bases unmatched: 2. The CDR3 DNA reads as TGTGCCAGCAGCTTAGGTCTAGCGGGGGGCCAAGAGACCCAGTACTTC. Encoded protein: CASSLGLAGGQETQYF. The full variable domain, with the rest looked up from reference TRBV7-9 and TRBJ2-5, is DTGVSQNPRHKITKRGQNVTFRCDPISEHNRLYWYRQTLGQGPEFLTYFQNEAQLEKSRLLSDRFSAERPKGSFSTLEIQRTEQGDSAMYLCASSLGLAGGQETQYFGPGTRLLVL.

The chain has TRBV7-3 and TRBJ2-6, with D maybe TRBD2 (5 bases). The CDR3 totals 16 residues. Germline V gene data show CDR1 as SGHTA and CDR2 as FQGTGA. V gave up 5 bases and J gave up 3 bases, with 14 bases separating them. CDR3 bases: TGTGCCAGCAGCCGAGACCCGGGAAGTGGGGCCAACGTCCTGACTTTC. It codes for CASSRDPGSGANVLTF.

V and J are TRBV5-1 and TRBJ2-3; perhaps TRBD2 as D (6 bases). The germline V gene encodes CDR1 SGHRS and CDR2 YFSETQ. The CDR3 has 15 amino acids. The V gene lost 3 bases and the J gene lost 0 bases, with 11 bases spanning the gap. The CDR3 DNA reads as TGCGCCAGCAGCTCAGAGAGCGGGAGCACAGATACGCAGTATTTT. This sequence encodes CASSSESGSTDTQYF.

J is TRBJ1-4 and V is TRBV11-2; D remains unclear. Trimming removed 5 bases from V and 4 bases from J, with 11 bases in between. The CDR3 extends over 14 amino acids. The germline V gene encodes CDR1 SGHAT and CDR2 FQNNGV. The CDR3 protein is CASSPHRDNEKLFF. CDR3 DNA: TGTGCCAGCAGCCCACACCGGGATAATGAAAAACTGTTTTTT.

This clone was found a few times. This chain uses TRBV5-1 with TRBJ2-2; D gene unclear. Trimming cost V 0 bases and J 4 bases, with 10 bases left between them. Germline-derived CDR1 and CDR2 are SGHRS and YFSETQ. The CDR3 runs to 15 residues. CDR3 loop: CASSLEGSSTGELFF. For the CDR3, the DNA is TGCGCCAGCAGCTTGGAGGGTTCCAGCACCGGGGAGCTGTTTTTT.

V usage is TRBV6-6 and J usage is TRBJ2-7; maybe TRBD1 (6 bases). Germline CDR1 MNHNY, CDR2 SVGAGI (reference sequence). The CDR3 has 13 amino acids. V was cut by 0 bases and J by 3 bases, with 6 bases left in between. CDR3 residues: CASSYSDSYEQYF. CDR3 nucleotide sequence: TGTGCCAGCAGTTACTCGGACAGCTACGAGCAGTACTTC.

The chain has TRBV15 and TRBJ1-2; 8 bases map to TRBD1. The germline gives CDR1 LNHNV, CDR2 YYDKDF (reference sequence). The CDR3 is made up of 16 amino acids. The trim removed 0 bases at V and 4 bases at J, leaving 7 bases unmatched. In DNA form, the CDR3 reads TGTGCCACCAGCAGAGATCGGGCGGGGACAGGCTATGGCTACACCTTC. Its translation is CATSRDRAGTGYGYTF.

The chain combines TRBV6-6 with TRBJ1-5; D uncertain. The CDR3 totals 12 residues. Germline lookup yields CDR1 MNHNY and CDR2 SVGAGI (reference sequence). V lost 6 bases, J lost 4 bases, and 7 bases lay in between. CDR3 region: CASRRGNQPQHF. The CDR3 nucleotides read TGTGCCAGCAGGCGGGGAAATCAGCCCCAGCATTTT.

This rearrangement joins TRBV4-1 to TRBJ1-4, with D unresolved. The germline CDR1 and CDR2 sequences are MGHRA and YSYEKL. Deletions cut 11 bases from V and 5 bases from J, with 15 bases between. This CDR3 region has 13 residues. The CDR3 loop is CAHKTGRNEKLFF. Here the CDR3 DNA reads TGCGCCCATAAAACCGGGCGAAATGAAAAACTGTTTTTT.

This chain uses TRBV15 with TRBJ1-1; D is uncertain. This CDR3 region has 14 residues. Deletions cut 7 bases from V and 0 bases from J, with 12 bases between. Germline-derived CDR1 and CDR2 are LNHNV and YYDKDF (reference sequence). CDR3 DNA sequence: TGTGCCACCACCTCGGGCGCTATGAACACTGAAGCTTTCTTT. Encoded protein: CATTSGAMNTEAFF. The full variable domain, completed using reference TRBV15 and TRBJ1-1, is DAMVIQNPRYQVTQFGKPVTLSCSQTLNHNVMYWYQQKSSQAPKLLFHYYDKDFNNEADTPDNFQSRRPNTSFCFLDIRSPGLGDTAMYLCATTSGAMNTEAFFGQGTRLTVV.

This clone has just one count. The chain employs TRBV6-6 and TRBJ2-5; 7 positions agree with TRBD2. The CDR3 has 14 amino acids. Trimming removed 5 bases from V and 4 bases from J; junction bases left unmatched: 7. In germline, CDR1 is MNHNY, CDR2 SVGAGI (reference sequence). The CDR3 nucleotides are TGTGCCAGCAGTGCTACGGGAGGTTCAGAGACCCAGTACTTC. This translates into CASSATGGSETQYF.

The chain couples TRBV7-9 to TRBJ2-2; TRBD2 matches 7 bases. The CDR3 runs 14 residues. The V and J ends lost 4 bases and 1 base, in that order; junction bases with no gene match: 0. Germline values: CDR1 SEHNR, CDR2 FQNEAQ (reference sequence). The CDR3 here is CASSSSGNTGELFF. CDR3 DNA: TGTGCCAGCAGCTCTAGCGGGAACACCGGGGAGCTGTTTTTT.

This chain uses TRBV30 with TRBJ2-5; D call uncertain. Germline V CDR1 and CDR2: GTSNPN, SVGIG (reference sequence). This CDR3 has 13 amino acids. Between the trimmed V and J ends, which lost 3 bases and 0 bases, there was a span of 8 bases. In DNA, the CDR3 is TGTGCCTGGAGCGGAAGTCACCAAGAGACCCAGTACTTC. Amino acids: CAWSGSHQETQYF.

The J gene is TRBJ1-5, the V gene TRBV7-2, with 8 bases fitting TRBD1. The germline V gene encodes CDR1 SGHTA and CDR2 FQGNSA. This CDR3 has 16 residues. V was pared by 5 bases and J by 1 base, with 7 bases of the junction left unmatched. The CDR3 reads CASSPRTGWSNQPQHF. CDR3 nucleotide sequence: TGTGCCAGCAGCCCTAGGACAGGGTGGAGCAATCAGCCCCAGCATTTT.

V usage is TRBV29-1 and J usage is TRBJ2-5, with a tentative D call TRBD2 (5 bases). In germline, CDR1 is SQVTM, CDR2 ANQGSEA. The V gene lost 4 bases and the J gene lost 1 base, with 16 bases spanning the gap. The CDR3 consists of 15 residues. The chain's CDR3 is CSVAPGVALQETQYF. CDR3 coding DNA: TGCAGCGTTGCTCCTGGGGTAGCGCTCCAAGAGACCCAGTACTTC.

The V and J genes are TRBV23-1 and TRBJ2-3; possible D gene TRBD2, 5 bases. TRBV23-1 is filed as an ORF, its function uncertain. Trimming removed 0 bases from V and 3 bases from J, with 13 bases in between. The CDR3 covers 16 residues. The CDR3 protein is CASSQSAVSETDTQYF. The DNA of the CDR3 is TGCGCCAGCAGTCAATCAGCGGTAAGTGAGACAGATACGCAGTATTTT.

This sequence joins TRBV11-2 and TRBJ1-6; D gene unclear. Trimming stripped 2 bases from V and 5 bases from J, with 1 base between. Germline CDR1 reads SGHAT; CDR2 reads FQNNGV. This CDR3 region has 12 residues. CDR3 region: CASSLNNSPLHF. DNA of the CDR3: TGTGCCAGCAGCTTAAATAATTCACCCCTCCACTTT. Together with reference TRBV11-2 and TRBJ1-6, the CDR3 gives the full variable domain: EAGVAQSPRYKIIEKRQSVAFWCNPISGHATLYWYQQILGQGPKLLIQFQNNGVVDDSQLPKDRFSAERLKGVDSTLKIQPAKLEDSAVYLCASSLNNSPLHFGNGTRLTVT.

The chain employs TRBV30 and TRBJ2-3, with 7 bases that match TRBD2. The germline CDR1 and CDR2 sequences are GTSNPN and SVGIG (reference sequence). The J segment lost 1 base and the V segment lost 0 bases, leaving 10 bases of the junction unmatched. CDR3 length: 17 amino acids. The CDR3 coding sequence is TGTGCCTGGAGTGTTCCCGGACTAGGAAAACGCACAGATACGCAGTATTTT. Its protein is CAWSVPGLGKRTDTQYF.

The CDR3 nucleotides are TGTGCCAGCAGTGAAACTAGCGGGGGGTACACAGATACGCAGTATTTT. It yields the protein CASSETSGGYTDTQYF. V gene TRBV6-1 combines with J gene TRBJ2-3; 12 bases agree with TRBD2. With 2 bases clipped from V and 2 bases from J, the junction kept 2 bases outside the gene matches. This CDR3 contains 16 residues. The germline V gene encodes CDR1 MNHNS and CDR2 SASEGT.

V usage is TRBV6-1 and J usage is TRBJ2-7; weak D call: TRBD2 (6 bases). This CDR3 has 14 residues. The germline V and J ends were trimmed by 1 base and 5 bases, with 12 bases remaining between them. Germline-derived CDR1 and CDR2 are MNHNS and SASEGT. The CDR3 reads CASSEDKRVDEQYF. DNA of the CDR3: TGTGCCAGCAGTGAAGATAAGCGGGTCGACGAGCAGTACTTC.